This T cell receptor beta chain originates from a study of early T cells in non-severe SARS-CoV-2 infection. About the study: Chains were unpaired, as sequencing was done on bulk RNA from unsorted whole blood.

This clonotype was counted between two and nine times. What it binds is unknown. The germline V gene has CDR1 SNHLY and CDR2 FYNNEI. This CDR3 has 14 residues. From the 5' RACE reads, TCRdb called clonotypes with MiXCR, one entry per CDR3 protein. The sample consists of roughly 56,000 distinct CDR3 sequences, roughly 15% of them appearing once. Overall study results and limits: Lookups in VDJdb leaned toward anti-spike CD8 responses and missed private and CD4 specificities.

The chain links TRBV2 to TRBJ2-3; perhaps TRBD2 as D (6 bases). The sequencing here drew on whole blood, taken at baseline. The sequence was collected from an adult who was a healthcare worker with PCR-confirmed SARS-CoV-2 infection or an uninfected control (not recorded which). This CDR3 reads CVTHRESGPDTQYF. As DNA, the CDR3 is TGTGTCACCCACCGGGAGAGCGGGCCAGATACGCAGTATTTT.